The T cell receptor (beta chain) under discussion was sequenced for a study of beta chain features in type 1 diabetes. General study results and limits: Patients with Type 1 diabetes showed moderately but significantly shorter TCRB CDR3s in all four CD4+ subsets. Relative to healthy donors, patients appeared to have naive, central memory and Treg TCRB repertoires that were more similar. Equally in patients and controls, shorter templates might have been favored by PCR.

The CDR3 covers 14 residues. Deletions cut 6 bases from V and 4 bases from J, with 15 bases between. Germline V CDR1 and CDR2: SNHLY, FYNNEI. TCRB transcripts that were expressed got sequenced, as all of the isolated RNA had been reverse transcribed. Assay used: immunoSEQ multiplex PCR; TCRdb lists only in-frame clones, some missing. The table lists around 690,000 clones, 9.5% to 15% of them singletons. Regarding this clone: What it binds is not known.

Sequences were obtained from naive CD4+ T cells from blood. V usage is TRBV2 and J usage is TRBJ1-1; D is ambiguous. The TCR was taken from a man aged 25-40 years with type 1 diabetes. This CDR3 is CASSAVITSTEAFF. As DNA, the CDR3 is TGTGCCAGCAGCGCGGTAATAACAAGCACTGAAGCTTTCTTT. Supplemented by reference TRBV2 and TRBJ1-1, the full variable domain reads EPEVTQTPSHQVTQMGQEVILRCVPISNHLYFYWYRQILGQKVEFLVSFYNNEISEKSEIFDDQFSVERPDGSNFTLKIRSTKLEDSAMYFCASSAVITSTEAFFGQGTRLTVV.